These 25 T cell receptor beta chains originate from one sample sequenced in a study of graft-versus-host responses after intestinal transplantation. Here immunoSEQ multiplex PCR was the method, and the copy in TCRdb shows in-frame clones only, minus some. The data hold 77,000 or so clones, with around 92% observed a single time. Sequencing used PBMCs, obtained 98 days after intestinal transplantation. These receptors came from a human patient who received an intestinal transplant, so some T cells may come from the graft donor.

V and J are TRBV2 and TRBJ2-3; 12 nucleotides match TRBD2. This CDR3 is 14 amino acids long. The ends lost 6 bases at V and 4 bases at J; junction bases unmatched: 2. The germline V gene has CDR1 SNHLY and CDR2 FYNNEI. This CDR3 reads CASRASGGADTQYF. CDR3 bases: TGTGCCAGCAGGGCTAGCGGGGGGGCAGATACGCAGTATTTT.

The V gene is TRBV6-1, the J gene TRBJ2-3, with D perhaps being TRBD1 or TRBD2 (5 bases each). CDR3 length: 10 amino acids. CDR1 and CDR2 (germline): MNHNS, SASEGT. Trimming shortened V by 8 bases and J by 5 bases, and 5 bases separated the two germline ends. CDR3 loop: CASGGDTQYF. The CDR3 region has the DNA TGTGCCAGCGGGGGAGATACGCAGTATTTT.

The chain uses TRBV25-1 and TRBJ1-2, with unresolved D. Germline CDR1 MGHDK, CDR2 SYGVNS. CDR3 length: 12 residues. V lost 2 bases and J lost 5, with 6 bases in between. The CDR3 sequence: CASSEGRYGYTF. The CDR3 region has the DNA TGTGCCAGCAGTGAAGGTCGGTATGGCTACACCTTC.

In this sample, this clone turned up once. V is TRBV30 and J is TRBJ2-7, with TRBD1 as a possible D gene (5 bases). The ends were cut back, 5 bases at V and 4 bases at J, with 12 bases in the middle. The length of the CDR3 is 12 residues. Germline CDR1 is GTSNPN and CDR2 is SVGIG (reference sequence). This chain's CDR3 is CAWGNQGYEQYF. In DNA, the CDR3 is TGTGCCTGGGGGAATCAGGGATACGAGCAGTACTTC.

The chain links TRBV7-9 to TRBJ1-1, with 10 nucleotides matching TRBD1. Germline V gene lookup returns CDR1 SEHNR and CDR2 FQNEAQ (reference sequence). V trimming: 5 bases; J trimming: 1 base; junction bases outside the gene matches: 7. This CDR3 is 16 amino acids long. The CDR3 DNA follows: TGTGCCAGCAGCCCGGCGGGACAGGGGCCGAACACTGAAGCTTTCTTT. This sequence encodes CASSPAGQGPNTEAFF. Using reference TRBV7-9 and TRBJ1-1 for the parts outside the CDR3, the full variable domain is DTGVSQNPRHKITKRGQNVTFRCDPISEHNRLYWYRQTLGQGPEFLTYFQNEAQLEKSRLLSDRFSAERPKGSFSTLEIQRTEQGDSAMYLCASSPAGQGPNTEAFFGQGTRLTVV.

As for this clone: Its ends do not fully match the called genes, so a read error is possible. DNA for the CDR3: TGTGCCAGCAGCTTGGCTAATGAAAAACTGTTTTTT. This sequence encodes CASSLANEKLFF. V usage is TRBV5-1 and J usage is TRBJ1-4, with unresolved D. This CDR3 is built from 12 residues. CDR1 and CDR2 (germline): SGHRS, YFSETQ.

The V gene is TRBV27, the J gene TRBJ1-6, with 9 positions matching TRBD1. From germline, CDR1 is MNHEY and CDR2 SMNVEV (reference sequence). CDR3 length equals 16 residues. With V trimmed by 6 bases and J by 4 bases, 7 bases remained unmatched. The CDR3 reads CASSSLDRGYNSPLHF. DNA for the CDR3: TGTGCCAGCAGCTCCCTGGACAGGGGTTATAATTCACCCCTCCACTTT.

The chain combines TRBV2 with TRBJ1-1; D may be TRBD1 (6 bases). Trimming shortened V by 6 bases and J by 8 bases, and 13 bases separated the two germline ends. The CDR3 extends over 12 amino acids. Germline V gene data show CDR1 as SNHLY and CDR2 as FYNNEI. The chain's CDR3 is CASRPRTVEAFF. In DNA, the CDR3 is TGTGCCAGCAGACCAAGGACAGTCGAAGCTTTCTTT.

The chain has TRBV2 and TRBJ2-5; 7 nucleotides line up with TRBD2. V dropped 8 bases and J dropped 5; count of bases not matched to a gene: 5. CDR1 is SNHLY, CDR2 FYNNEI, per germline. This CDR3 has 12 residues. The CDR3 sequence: CASLRDYETQYF. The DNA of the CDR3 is TGTGCCAGCCTCCGGGACTATGAGACCCAGTACTTC.

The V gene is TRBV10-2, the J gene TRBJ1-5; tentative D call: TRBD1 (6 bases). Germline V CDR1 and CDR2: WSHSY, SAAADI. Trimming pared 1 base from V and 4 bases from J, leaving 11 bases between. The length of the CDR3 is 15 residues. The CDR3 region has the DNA TGCGCCAGCAGTGAGTTCAGGGGAGGAAATCAGCCCCAGCATTTT. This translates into CASSEFRGGNQPQHF.

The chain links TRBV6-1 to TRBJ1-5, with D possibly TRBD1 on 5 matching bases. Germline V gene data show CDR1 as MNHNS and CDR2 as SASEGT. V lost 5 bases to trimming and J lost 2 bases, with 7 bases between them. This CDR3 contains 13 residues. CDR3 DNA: TGTGCCAGCAGTATGACAGGCAATCAGCCCCAGCATTTT. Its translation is CASSMTGNQPQHF.

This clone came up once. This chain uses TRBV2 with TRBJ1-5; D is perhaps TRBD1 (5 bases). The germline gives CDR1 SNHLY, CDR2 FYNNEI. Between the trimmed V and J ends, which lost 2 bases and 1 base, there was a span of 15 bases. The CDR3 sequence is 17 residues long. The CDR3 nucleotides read TGTGCCAGCAGTGAACAGCAGGGAGCATGGAGCAATCAGCCCCAGCATTTT. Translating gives CASSEQQGAWSNQPQHF.

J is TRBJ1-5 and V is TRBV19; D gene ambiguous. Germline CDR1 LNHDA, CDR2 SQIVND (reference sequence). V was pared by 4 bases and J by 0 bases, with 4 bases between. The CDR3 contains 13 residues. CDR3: CASSTNSNQPQHF. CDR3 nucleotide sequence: TGTGCCAGTAGTACAAATAGCAATCAGCCCCAGCATTTT.

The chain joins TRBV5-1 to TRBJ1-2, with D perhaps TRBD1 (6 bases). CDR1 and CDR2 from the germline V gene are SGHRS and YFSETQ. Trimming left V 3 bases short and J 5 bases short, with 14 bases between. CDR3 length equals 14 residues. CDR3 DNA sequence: TGCGCCAGCAGCTCCTCCAGACAGGTTTATGGCTACACCTTC. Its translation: CASSSSRQVYGYTF.

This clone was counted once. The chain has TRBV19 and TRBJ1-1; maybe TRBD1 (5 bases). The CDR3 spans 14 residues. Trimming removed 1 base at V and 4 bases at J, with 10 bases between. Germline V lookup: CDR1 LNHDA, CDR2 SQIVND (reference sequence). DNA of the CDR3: TGTGCCAGTAGTATAGTTGGGGCAAGCACTGAAGCTTTCTTT. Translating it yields CASSIVGASTEAFF.

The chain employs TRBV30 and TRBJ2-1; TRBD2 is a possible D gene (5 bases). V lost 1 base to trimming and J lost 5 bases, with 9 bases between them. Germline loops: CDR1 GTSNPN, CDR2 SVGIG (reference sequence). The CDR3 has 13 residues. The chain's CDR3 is CAWSERRNNEQFF. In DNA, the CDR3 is TGTGCCTGGAGTGAGCGGAGGAACAATGAGCAGTTCTTC.

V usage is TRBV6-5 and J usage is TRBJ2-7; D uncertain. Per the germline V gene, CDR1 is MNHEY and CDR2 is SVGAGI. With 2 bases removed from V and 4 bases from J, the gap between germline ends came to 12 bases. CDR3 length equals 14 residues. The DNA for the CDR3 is TGTGCCAGCAGTTACAATTCTCGGGTTTACGAGCAGTACTTC. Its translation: CASSYNSRVYEQYF.

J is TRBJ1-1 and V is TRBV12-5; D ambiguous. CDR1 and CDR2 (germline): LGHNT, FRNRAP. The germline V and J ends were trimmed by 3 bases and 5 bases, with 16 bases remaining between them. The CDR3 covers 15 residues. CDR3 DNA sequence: TGTGCTAGTGGTTTTACGACAACCGACAAGACTGAAGCTTTCTTT. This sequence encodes CASGFTTTDKTEAFF.

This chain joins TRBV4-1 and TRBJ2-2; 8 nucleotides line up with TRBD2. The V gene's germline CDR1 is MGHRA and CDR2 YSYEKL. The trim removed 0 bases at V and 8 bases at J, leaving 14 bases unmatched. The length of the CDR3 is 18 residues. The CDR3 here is CASSQDPSGSPITGELFF. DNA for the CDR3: TGCGCCAGCAGCCAAGATCCCAGCGGGAGTCCTATTACGGGGGAGCTGTTTTTT.

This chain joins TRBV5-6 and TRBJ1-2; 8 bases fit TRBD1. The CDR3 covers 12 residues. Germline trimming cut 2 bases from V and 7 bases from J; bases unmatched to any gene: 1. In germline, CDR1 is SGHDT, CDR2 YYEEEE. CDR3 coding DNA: TGTGCCAGCAGCTTACAGGGGGGTGGCTACACCTTC. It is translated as CASSLQGGGYTF. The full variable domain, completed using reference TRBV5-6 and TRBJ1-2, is DAGVTQSPTHLIKTRGQQVTLRCSPKSGHDTVSWYQQALGQGPQFIFQYYEEEERQRGNFPDRFSGHQFPNYSSELNVNALLLGDSALYLCASSLQGGGYTFGSGTRLTVV.

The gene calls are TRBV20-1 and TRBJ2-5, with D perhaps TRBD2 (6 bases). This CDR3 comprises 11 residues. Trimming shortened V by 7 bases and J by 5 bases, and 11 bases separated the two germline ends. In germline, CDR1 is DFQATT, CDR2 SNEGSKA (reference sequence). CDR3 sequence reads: CSGGDPETQYF. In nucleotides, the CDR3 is TGCAGTGGGGGGGACCCGGAGACCCAGTACTTC.

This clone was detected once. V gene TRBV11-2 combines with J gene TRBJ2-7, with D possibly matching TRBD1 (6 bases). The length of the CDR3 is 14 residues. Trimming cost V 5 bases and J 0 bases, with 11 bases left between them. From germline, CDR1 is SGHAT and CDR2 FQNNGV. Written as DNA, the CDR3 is TGTGCCAGCAGCCTTCGGACAGACTCCTACGAGCAGTACTTC. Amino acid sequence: CASSLRTDSYEQYF.

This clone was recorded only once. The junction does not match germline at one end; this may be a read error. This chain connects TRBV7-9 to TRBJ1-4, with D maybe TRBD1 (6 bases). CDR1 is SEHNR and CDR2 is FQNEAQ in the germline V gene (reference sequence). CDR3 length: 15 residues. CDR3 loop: CASSLGDRRNEKLFF. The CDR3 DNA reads TGTGCCAGCAGTTTAGGTGACAGGCGGAATGAAAAACTGTTTTTT.

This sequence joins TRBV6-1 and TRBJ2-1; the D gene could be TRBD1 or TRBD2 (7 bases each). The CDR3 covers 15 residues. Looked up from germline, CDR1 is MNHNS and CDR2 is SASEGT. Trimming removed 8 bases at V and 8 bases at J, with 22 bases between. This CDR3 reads CASGGGRARGDEQFF. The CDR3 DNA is TGTGCCAGCGGGGGAGGGAGGGCCAGGGGGGATGAGCAGTTCTTC.

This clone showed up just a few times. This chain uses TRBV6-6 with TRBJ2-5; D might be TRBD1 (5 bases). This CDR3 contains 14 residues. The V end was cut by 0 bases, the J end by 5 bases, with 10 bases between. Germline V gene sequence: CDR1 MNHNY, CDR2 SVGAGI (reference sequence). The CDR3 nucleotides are TGTGCCAGCAGTTACTCGGGGCATTATGAGACCCAGTACTTC. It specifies CASSYSGHYETQYF.